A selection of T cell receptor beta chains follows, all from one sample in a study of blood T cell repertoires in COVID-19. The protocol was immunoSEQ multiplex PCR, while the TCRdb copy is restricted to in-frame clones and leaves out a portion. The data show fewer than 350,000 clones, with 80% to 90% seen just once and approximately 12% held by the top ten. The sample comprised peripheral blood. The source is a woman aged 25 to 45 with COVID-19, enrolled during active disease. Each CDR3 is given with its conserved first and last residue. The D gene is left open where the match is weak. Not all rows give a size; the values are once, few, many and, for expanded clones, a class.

cdr3_aa: CASTYLAKNIQYF
cdr3_nt: TGTGCCAGCACGTATCTAGCCAAAAACATTCAGTACTTC
clone_size: once
j_call: TRBJ2-4
d_call: .
v_call: TRBV2

cdr3_aa: CASTRGSEQYF
cdr3_nt: TGTGCTTCTACCAGGGGTAGCGAGCAGTACTTC
clone_size: .
j_call: TRBJ2-7
d_call: .
v_call: TRBV7-9

cdr3_aa: CASSPGVDTIYF
cdr3_nt: TGTGCCAGCAGTCCCGGAGTGGACACCATATATTTT
clone_size: .
j_call: TRBJ1-3
d_call: .
v_call: TRBV6-6

cdr3_aa: CASRGSDLDGYTF
cdr3_nt: TGCGCCAGCAGGGGATCGGACTTGGATGGCTACACCTTC
clone_size: .
j_call: TRBJ1-2
d_call: .
v_call: TRBV5-1

cdr3_aa: CASMGGDNNEQFF
cdr3_nt: TGCGCCAGCATGGGAGGGGACAACAATGAGCAGTTCTTC
clone_size: .
j_call: TRBJ2-1
d_call: .
v_call: TRBV10-2

cdr3_aa: CASSFRTREKTTQYF
cdr3_nt: TGTGCCAGTAGTTTTCGGACAAGAGAGAAAACGACCCAGTACTTC
clone_size: .
j_call: TRBJ2-5
d_call: .
v_call: TRBV19

cdr3_aa: CASSLKHEQFF
cdr3_nt: TGTGCCAGCAGCTTAAAGCATGAGCAGTTCTTC
clone_size: .
j_call: TRBJ2-1
d_call: .
v_call: TRBV11-2

cdr3_aa: CASSENRVANQPQHF
cdr3_nt: TGTGCCAGCAGTGAAAACAGGGTTGCCAATCAGCCCCAGCATTTT
clone_size: .
j_call: TRBJ1-5
d_call: .
v_call: TRBV6-1

cdr3_aa: CASTPAGAPSSYEQYF
cdr3_nt: TGTGCCAGCACCCCCGCAGGGGCACCCAGCTCCTACGAGCAGTACTTC
clone_size: .
j_call: TRBJ2-7
d_call: .
v_call: TRBV28

cdr3_aa: CASSPGTGALFYGYTF
cdr3_nt: TGTGCCAGCAGCCCCGGGACAGGGGCCCTTTTCTATGGCTACACCTTC
clone_size: many
j_call: TRBJ1-2
d_call: TRBD1
v_call: TRBV7-6

cdr3_aa: CASSPTGDSNQPQHF
cdr3_nt: TGTGCCAGCAGCCCGACAGGGGATTCCAATCAGCCCCAGCATTTT
clone_size: once
j_call: TRBJ1-5
d_call: TRBD1
v_call: TRBV11-2

cdr3_aa: CSVVSGGWGYTF
cdr3_nt: TGCAGCGTCGTATCAGGGGGTTGGGGCTACACCTTC
clone_size: .
j_call: TRBJ1-2
d_call: TRBD1
v_call: TRBV29-1

cdr3_aa: CATSRSRTGGRTDTQYF
cdr3_nt: TGTGCCACCAGCAGATCAAGGACAGGTGGGAGGACAGATACGCAGTATTTT
clone_size: .
j_call: TRBJ2-3
d_call: .
v_call: TRBV15

cdr3_aa: CASSPGSNTEAFF
cdr3_nt: TGTGCCAGCAGTCCCGGGTCTAACACTGAAGCTTTCTTT
clone_size: few
j_call: TRBJ1-1
d_call: .
v_call: TRBV27

cdr3_aa: CASSALNGNYGYTF
cdr3_nt: TGTGCCAGCAGCGCGCTGAACGGGAACTATGGCTACACCTTC
clone_size: .
j_call: TRBJ1-2
d_call: .
v_call: TRBV5-5

cdr3_aa: CATSTPSTGKAQETQYF
cdr3_nt: TGTGCCACCAGCACCCCATCGACAGGGAAGGCCCAAGAGACCCAGTACTTC
clone_size: .
j_call: TRBJ2-5
d_call: TRBD1
v_call: TRBV15

cdr3_aa: CAISPGGRQTQYF
cdr3_nt: TGTGCCATCAGCCCGGGGGGGAGACAGACCCAGTACTTC
clone_size: .
j_call: TRBJ2-5
d_call: TRBD2
v_call: TRBV10-3

cdr3_aa: CASSFGTGETQYF
cdr3_nt: TGCGCCAGCAGCTTTGGAACAGGGGAGACCCAGTACTTC
clone_size: .
j_call: TRBJ2-5
d_call: .
v_call: TRBV5-1

cdr3_aa: CASRGQGNYEQYF
cdr3_nt: TGTGCCAGTAGAGGACAGGGAAACTACGAGCAGTACTTC
clone_size: .
j_call: TRBJ2-7
d_call: TRBD1
v_call: TRBV19

cdr3_aa: CASSLALRETQYF
cdr3_nt: TGTGCCAGCAGTTTAGCACTCCGGGAGACCCAGTACTTC
clone_size: .
j_call: TRBJ2-5
d_call: .
v_call: TRBV12-3/TRBV12-4

cdr3_aa: CASSGTSGGRPDTQYF
cdr3_nt: TGTGCCAGCAGCGGGACTAGCGGGGGGAGGCCAGATACGCAGTATTTT
clone_size: .
j_call: TRBJ2-3
d_call: TRBD2
v_call: TRBV2

cdr3_aa: CASSSRYGRAHYEQYF
cdr3_nt: TGTGCCAGCAGTTCGCGGTACGGGAGAGCCCACTACGAGCAGTACTTC
clone_size: .
j_call: TRBJ2-7
d_call: .
v_call: TRBV27

cdr3_aa: CASSPISPAASGEQYF
cdr3_nt: TGTGCCAGCTCACCAATCTCCCCGGCGGCGAGTGGCGAGCAGTACTTC
clone_size: .
j_call: TRBJ2-7
d_call: .
v_call: TRBV18

cdr3_aa: CASSPGQGETQYF
cdr3_nt: TGTGCCAGCTCACCCGGACAGGGAGAGACCCAGTACTTC
clone_size: .
j_call: TRBJ2-5
d_call: TRBD1
v_call: TRBV18

cdr3_aa: CASSLSVNNSPLHF
cdr3_nt: TGCGCCAGCAGCTTGTCAGTAAATAATTCACCCCTCCACTTT
clone_size: .
j_call: TRBJ1-6
d_call: .
v_call: TRBV5-1

cdr3_aa: CAISDNMGTGLSSGANVLTF
cdr3_nt: TGTGCCATCAGTGATAATATGGGGACAGGGTTGAGTTCAGGGGCCAACGTCCTGACTTTC
clone_size: .
j_call: TRBJ2-6
d_call: TRBD1
v_call: TRBV10-3

cdr3_aa: CASSQGAGGKGYTF
cdr3_nt: TGTGCCAGCAGCCAAGGAGCAGGGGGCAAAGGCTACACCTTC
clone_size: once
j_call: TRBJ1-2
d_call: TRBD1
v_call: TRBV3-1/TRBV3-2

cdr3_aa: CASSRLAGWGEQFF
cdr3_nt: TGTGCCAGCAGCCGACTAGCGGGGTGGGGTGAGCAGTTCTTC
clone_size: .
j_call: TRBJ2-1
d_call: TRBD2
v_call: TRBV14

cdr3_aa: CASSQGGTGVGNEQFF
cdr3_nt: TGCGCCAGCAGCCAAGGGGGGACAGGGGTCGGAAATGAGCAGTTCTTC
clone_size: .
j_call: TRBJ2-1
d_call: TRBD1
v_call: TRBV4-1

cdr3_aa: CASSFVQAPNGNEQFF
cdr3_nt: TGTGCCAGCAGCTTCGTCCAGGCCCCCAATGGGAATGAGCAGTTCTTC
clone_size: .
j_call: TRBJ2-1
d_call: .
v_call: TRBV5-4

cdr3_aa: CAWSPGDYGYTF
cdr3_nt: TGTGCCTGGAGTCCAGGGGACTATGGCTACACCTTC
clone_size: .
j_call: TRBJ1-2
d_call: .
v_call: TRBV30

cdr3_aa: CASSSLRKGGNYGYTF
cdr3_nt: TGTGCCAGCAGCTCCTTAAGGAAGGGAGGAAACTATGGCTACACCTTC
clone_size: .
j_call: TRBJ1-2
d_call: .
v_call: TRBV11-2

cdr3_aa: CASSFGTPRFTDTQYF
cdr3_nt: TGTGCCAGCAGTTTTGGGACTCCGAGGTTCACAGATACGCAGTATTTT
clone_size: .
j_call: TRBJ2-3
d_call: .
v_call: TRBV27

cdr3_aa: CASSFRQGAYEQYF
cdr3_nt: TGTGCCAGCAGTTTCCGACAGGGGGCCTACGAGCAGTACTTC
clone_size: .
j_call: TRBJ2-7
d_call: TRBD1
v_call: TRBV6-5

cdr3_aa: CASSEILAGGPSYNEQFF
cdr3_nt: TGCGCCAGCAGTGAGATACTAGCGGGGGGGCCCTCCTACAATGAGCAGTTCTTC
clone_size: .
j_call: TRBJ2-1
d_call: TRBD2
v_call: TRBV10-2

cdr3_aa: CASSHRENTEAFF
cdr3_nt: TGTGCCAGCAGCCACAGGGAGAACACTGAAGCTTTCTTT
clone_size: .
j_call: TRBJ1-1
d_call: .
v_call: TRBV6-4

cdr3_aa: CASRRQPNTGELFF
cdr3_nt: TGTGCCAGCCGGAGACAGCCCAACACCGGGGAGCTGTTTTTT
clone_size: .
j_call: TRBJ2-2
d_call: .
v_call: TRBV5-8

cdr3_aa: CASSLVAGSTDTQYF
cdr3_nt: TGCGCCAGCAGCTTGGTGGCAGGGTCCACAGATACGCAGTATTTT
clone_size: .
j_call: TRBJ2-3
d_call: .
v_call: TRBV5-1

cdr3_aa: CATVLHRHHNSPLHF
cdr3_nt: TGTGCCACCGTCTTACACCGCCACCATAATTCACCCCTCCACTTT
clone_size: .
j_call: TRBJ1-6
d_call: .
v_call: TRBV21-1

cdr3_aa: CASSSSGIGYTF
cdr3_nt: TGTGCCAGCAGTTCATCAGGGATCGGCTACACCTTC
clone_size: .
j_call: TRBJ1-2
d_call: .
v_call: TRBV28

cdr3_aa: CASSLEGAGTQYF
cdr3_nt: TGTGCCAGCAGCTTGGAGGGGGCAGGTACGCAGTATTTT
clone_size: once
j_call: TRBJ2-3
d_call: .
v_call: TRBV7-9

cdr3_aa: CASSQAPLLGGNQPQHF
cdr3_nt: TGTGCCAGCAGCCAAGCCCCCTTACTCGGAGGCAATCAGCCCCAGCATTTT
clone_size: .
j_call: TRBJ1-5
d_call: .
v_call: TRBV4-2

cdr3_aa: CASSFRLGRGPTNEKLFF
cdr3_nt: TGTGCCAGCAGTTTCAGGTTGGGCAGGGGTCCAACTAATGAAAAACTGTTTTTT
clone_size: .
j_call: TRBJ1-4
d_call: .
v_call: TRBV28

cdr3_aa: CASLGAGEAFF
cdr3_nt: TGTGCCTCTCTGGGGGCAGGGGAGGCTTTCTTT
clone_size: .
j_call: TRBJ1-1
d_call: .
v_call: TRBV10-3

cdr3_aa: CASSLVLGGGANEQFF
cdr3_nt: TGTGCCAGCAGCTTAGTACTTGGCGGGGGGGCAAATGAGCAGTTCTTC
clone_size: .
j_call: TRBJ2-1
d_call: TRBD2
v_call: TRBV7-9

cdr3_aa: CASSTAGTANNSPLHF
cdr3_nt: TGTGCCAGCAGCACCGCCGGGACAGCCAATAATTCACCCCTCCACTTT
clone_size: .
j_call: TRBJ1-6
d_call: TRBD1
v_call: TRBV5-4

cdr3_aa: CASSLVGHQAFF
cdr3_nt: TGTGCCAGCAGCTTGGTGGGACATCAAGCTTTCTTT
clone_size: .
j_call: TRBJ1-1
d_call: .
v_call: TRBV5-6

cdr3_aa: CASSQEPRGDYNEQFF
cdr3_nt: TGTGCCAGCAGCCAAGAACCCCGGGGAGACTACAATGAGCAGTTCTTC
clone_size: .
j_call: TRBJ2-1
d_call: .
v_call: TRBV4-2

cdr3_aa: CASIGDTEAFF
cdr3_nt: TGTGCCAGTATCGGGGACACTGAAGCTTTCTTT
clone_size: few
j_call: TRBJ1-1
d_call: .
v_call: TRBV19

cdr3_aa: CASGLGRGYTF
cdr3_nt: TGTGCCAGTGGGCTCGGTCGTGGCTACACCTTC
clone_size: .
j_call: TRBJ1-2
d_call: .
v_call: TRBV28

cdr3_aa: CASSMGTGSYEQYF
cdr3_nt: TGTGCCAGCAGCATGGGGACAGGTTCGTACGAGCAGTACTTC
clone_size: .
j_call: TRBJ2-7
d_call: TRBD1
v_call: TRBV11-2

cdr3_aa: CASSIFFEALEAFF
cdr3_nt: TGTGCCAGTAGTATATTTTTTGAGGCACTTGAAGCTTTCTTT
clone_size: .
j_call: TRBJ1-1
d_call: .
v_call: TRBV19

cdr3_aa: CASSFEGLGENTEAFF
cdr3_nt: TGTGCCAGCAGCTTTGAGGGATTAGGTGAAAACACTGAAGCTTTCTTT
clone_size: .
j_call: TRBJ1-1
d_call: .
v_call: TRBV5-6

cdr3_aa: CASSMGGVYGYTF
cdr3_nt: TGTGCCAGTAGTATGGGGGGGGTCTATGGCTACACCTTC
clone_size: .
j_call: TRBJ1-2
d_call: .
v_call: TRBV19